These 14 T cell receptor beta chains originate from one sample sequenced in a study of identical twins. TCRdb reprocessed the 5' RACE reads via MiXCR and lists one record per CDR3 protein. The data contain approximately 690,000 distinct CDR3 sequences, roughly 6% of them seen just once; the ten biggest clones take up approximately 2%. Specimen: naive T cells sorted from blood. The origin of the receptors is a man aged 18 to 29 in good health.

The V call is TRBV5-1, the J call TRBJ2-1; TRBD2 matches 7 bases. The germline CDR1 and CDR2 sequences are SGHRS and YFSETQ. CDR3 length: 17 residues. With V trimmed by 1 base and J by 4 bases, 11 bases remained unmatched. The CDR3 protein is CASSLRAGEAAYNEQFF. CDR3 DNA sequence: TGCGCCAGCAGCTTGCGGGCGGGGGAGGCGGCATACAATGAGCAGTTCTTC. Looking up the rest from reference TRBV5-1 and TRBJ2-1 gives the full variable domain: KAGVTQTPRYLIKTRGQQVTLSCSPISGHRSVSWYQQTPGQGLQFLFEYFSETQRNKGNFPGRFSGRQFSNSRSEMNVSTLELGDSALYLCASSLRAGEAAYNEQFFGPGTRLTVL.

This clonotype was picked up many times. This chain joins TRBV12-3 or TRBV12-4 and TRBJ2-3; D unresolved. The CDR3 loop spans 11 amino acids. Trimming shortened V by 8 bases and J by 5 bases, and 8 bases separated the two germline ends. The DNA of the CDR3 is TGTGCCAGCCGGGTCCAAGATACGCAGTATTTT. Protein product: CASRVQDTQYF.

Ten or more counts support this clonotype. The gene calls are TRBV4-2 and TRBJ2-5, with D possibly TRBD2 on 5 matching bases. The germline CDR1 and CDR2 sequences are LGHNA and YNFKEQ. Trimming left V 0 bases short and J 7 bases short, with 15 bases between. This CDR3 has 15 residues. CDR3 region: CASSQELGLEGTQYF. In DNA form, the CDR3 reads TGTGCCAGCAGCCAAGAACTTGGGCTAGAGGGGACCCAGTACTTC.

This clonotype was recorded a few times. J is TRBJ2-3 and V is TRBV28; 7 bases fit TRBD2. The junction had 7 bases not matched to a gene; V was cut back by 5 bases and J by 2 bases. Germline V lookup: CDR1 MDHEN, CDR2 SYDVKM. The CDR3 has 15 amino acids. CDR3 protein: CASSQASGLTDTQYF. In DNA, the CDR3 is TGTGCCAGCAGTCAGGCTAGCGGCCTCACAGATACGCAGTATTTT. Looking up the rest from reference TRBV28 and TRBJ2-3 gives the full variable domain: DVKVTQSSRYLVKRTGEKVFLECVQDMDHENMFWYRQDPGLGLRLIYFSYDVKMKEKGDIPEGYSVSREKKERFSLILESASTNQTSMYLCASSQASGLTDTQYFGPGTRLTVL.

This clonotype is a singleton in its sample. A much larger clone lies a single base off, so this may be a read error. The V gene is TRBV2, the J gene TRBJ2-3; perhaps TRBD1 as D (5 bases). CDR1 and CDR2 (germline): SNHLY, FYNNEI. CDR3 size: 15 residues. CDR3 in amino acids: CASSEAWQGKDSQYF. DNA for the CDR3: TGTGCCAGCAGTGAAGCTTGGCAGGGAAAAGATTCGCAGTATTTT.

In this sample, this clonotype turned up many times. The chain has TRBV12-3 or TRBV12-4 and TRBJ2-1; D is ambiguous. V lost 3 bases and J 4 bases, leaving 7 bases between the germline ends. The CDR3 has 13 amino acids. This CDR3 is CASSFAAYNEQFF. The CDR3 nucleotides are TGTGCCAGCAGTTTTGCGGCGTACAATGAGCAGTTCTTC.

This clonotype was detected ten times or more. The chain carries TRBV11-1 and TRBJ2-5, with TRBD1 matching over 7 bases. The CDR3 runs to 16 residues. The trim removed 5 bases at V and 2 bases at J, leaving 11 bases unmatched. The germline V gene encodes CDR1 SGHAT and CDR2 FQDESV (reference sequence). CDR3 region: CASSPYLKTGQETQYF. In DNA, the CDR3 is TGTGCCAGCAGCCCCTATCTAAAGACAGGGCAAGAGACCCAGTACTTC.

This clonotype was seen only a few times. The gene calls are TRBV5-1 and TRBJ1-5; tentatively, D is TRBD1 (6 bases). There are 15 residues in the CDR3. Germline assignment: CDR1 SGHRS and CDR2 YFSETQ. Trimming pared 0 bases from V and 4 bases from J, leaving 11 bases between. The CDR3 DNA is TGCGCCAGCAGCTTGGGGGACACGGCGAATCAGCCCCAGCATTTT. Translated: CASSLGDTANQPQHF.

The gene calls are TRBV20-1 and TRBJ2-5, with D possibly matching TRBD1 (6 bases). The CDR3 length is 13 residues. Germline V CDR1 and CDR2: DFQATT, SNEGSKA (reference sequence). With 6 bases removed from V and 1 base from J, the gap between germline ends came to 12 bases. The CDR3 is CSAPPRGQETQYF. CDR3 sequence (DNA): TGCAGTGCCCCACCCAGGGGCCAAGAGACCCAGTACTTC.

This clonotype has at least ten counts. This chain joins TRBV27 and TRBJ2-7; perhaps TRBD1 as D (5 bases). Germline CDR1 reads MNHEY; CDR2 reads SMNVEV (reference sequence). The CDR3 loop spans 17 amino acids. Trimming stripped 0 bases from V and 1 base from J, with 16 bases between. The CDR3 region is CASSLSLDRATSYEQYF. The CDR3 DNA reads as TGTGCCAGCAGTTTATCTTTAGACAGAGCTACGTCCTACGAGCAGTACTTC.

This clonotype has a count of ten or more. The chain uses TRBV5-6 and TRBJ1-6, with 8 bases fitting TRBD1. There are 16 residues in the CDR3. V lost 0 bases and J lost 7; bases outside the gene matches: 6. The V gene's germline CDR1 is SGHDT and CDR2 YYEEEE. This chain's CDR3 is CASSLVRQGRNSPLHF. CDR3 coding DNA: TGTGCCAGCAGCTTGGTCCGACAGGGGCGGAATTCACCCCTCCACTTT.

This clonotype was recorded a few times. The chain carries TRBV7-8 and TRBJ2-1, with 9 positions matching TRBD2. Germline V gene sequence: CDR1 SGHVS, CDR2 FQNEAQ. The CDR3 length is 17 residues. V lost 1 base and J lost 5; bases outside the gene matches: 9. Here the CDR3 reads CASSLVPSGRSHNEQFF. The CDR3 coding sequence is TGTGCCAGCAGCTTAGTACCCAGCGGGAGGTCCCACAATGAGCAGTTCTTC.

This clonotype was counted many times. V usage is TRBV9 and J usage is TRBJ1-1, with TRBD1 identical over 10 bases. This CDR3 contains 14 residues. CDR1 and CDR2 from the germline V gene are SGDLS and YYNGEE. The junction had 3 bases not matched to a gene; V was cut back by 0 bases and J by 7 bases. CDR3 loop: CASSVGTGGFEAFF. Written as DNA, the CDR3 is TGTGCCAGCAGCGTAGGGACAGGGGGTTTTGAAGCTTTCTTT.

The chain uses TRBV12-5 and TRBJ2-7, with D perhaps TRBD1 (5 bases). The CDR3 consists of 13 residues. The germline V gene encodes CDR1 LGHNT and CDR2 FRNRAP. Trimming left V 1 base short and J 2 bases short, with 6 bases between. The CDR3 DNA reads TGTGCTAGTGGTTTGGCAGGGACCTACGAGCAGTACTTC. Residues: CASGLAGTYEQYF.